A selection of T cell receptor beta chains follows, all from one sample in a study of cytomegalovirus exposure and HLA in healthy donors. TCRdb's copy holds only in-frame clones and misses some; the assay was immunoSEQ multiplex PCR. The sample consists of approximately 280,000 clones, 80% to 90% of them appearing once. The sample comprised PBMCs. These receptors all come from a woman aged 18-29 years in good health and CMV-seronegative. CDR3s include the opening cysteine and the closing phenylalanine or tryptophan. The D gene is left open where the match is weak. Where a row states a size, it is once, few, many or the class of an expanded clone; other rows omit it.

clone size: -; D gene: -; V gene: TRBV6-5; J gene: TRBJ1-1; CDR3 protein: CASSYGPRYTEAFF; CDR3 DNA: TGTGCCAGCAGTTACGGGCCCAGATACACTGAAGCTTTCTTT
clone size: -; D gene: TRBD1; V gene: TRBV7-3; J gene: TRBJ2-1; CDR3 protein: CASSDRQGTYNEQFF; CDR3 DNA: TGTGCCAGCAGCGACAGACAGGGAACCTACAATGAGCAGTTCTTC
clone size: -; D gene: TRBD1; V gene: TRBV7-9; J gene: TRBJ2-5; CDR3 protein: CASSLTGGIETQYF; CDR3 DNA: TGTGCCAGCAGCTTAACAGGGGGGATAGAGACCCAGTACTTC
clone size: -; D gene: -; V gene: TRBV14; J gene: TRBJ2-7; CDR3 protein: CASSPRQVTYEQYF; CDR3 DNA: TGTGCCAGCAGCCCGCGACAGGTCACCTACGAGCAGTACTTC
clone size: -; D gene: -; V gene: TRBV21-1; J gene: TRBJ2-3; CDR3 protein: CHPDWGERGADTQYF; CDR3 DNA: TGTCACCCCGATTGGGGGGAAAGGGGCGCAGATACGCAGTATTTT
clone size: -; D gene: TRBD2; V gene: TRBV10-3; J gene: TRBJ2-4; CDR3 protein: CAASGGTAKNIQYF; CDR3 DNA: TGTGCCGCTTCGGGGGGAACAGCCAAAAACATTCAGTACTTC
clone size: -; D gene: -; V gene: TRBV30; J gene: TRBJ1-1; CDR3 protein: CAWAFDSLNTEAFF; CDR3 DNA: TGTGCCTGGGCTTTCGACAGTCTGAACACTGAAGCTTTCTTT
clone size: -; D gene: TRBD1; V gene: TRBV2; J gene: TRBJ2-2; CDR3 protein: CASRPRTGYTGELFF; CDR3 DNA: TGTGCCAGCCGCCCGAGGACAGGGTACACCGGGGAGCTGTTTTTT
clone size: -; D gene: -; V gene: TRBV18; J gene: TRBJ2-3; CDR3 protein: CASSHDFRGDTQYF; CDR3 DNA: TGTGCCAGCTCACATGACTTCAGAGGAGATACGCAGTATTTT
clone size: -; D gene: -; V gene: TRBV4-2; J gene: TRBJ1-1; CDR3 protein: CASSPDLGKWTEAFF; CDR3 DNA: TGTGCCAGCAGCCCCGACCTCGGGAAGTGGACTGAAGCTTTCTTT
clone size: -; D gene: TRBD1; V gene: TRBV18; J gene: TRBJ2-7; CDR3 protein: CASSPLGRGSSYEQYF; CDR3 DNA: TGTGCCAGCTCACCACTGGGCAGGGGGAGCTCCTACGAGCAGTACTTC
clone size: -; D gene: -; V gene: TRBV2; J gene: TRBJ1-1; CDR3 protein: CASILAVNTEAFF; CDR3 DNA: TGTGCCAGCATCCTGGCGGTTAACACTGAAGCTTTCTTT
clone size: -; D gene: TRBD2; V gene: TRBV11-3; J gene: TRBJ2-3; CDR3 protein: CASSLSPWLAGVESQYF; CDR3 DNA: TGTGCCAGCAGCCTTAGCCCCTGGCTAGCGGGAGTGGAGTCGCAGTATTTT
clone size: -; D gene: -; V gene: TRBV11-2; J gene: TRBJ2-5; CDR3 protein: CASSLAGRETQYF; CDR3 DNA: TGTGCCAGCAGCTTAGCAGGGCGAGAGACCCAGTACTTC
clone size: many; D gene: -; V gene: TRBV30; J gene: TRBJ1-2; CDR3 protein: CAWATTGTYGYTF; CDR3 DNA: TGTGCCTGGGCCACAACAGGGACCTATGGCTACACCTTC
clone size: -; D gene: -; V gene: TRBV28; J gene: TRBJ1-1; CDR3 protein: CASTTAGGREAFF; CDR3 DNA: TGTGCCAGCACCACCGCCGGGGGGCGGGAAGCTTTCTTT
clone size: -; D gene: -; V gene: TRBV5-4; J gene: TRBJ2-1; CDR3 protein: CASSFTVYNEQFF; CDR3 DNA: TGTGCCAGCAGCTTCACAGTTTACAATGAGCAGTTCTTC
clone size: few; D gene: TRBD1; V gene: TRBV11-2; J gene: TRBJ1-2; CDR3 protein: CASSLLRDSSYGYTF; CDR3 DNA: TGTGCCAGCAGCTTGCTAAGGGACAGCTCCTATGGCTACACCTTC
clone size: once; D gene: TRBD1; V gene: TRBV10-3; J gene: TRBJ1-2; CDR3 protein: CAVGQGAGGYTF; CDR3 DNA: TGTGCCGTAGGACAGGGGGCCGGGGGCTACACCTTC
clone size: -; D gene: -; V gene: TRBV28; J gene: TRBJ2-2; CDR3 protein: CASRQGYTGELFF; CDR3 DNA: TGTGCCAGCAGGCAGGGCTACACCGGGGAGCTGTTTTTT
clone size: -; D gene: TRBD1; V gene: TRBV19; J gene: TRBJ1-2; CDR3 protein: CASSRGSLRVFRDRGYYGYTF; CDR3 DNA: TGTGCCAGTAGCAGGGGGAGTCTCCGTGTTTTCCGGGACAGGGGATACTATGGCTACACCTTC
clone size: -; D gene: TRBD2; V gene: TRBV11-2; J gene: TRBJ2-1; CDR3 protein: CASSLGLAGFDEQFF; CDR3 DNA: TGTGCCAGCAGCTTAGGACTAGCGGGATTTGATGAGCAGTTCTTC
clone size: few; D gene: TRBD2; V gene: TRBV5-4; J gene: TRBJ2-7; CDR3 protein: CASSWAGGLYEQYF; CDR3 DNA: TGTGCCAGCAGCTGGGCGGGGGGACTCTACGAGCAGTACTTC
clone size: -; D gene: -; V gene: TRBV6-5; J gene: TRBJ2-2; CDR3 protein: CASSYGAVDHGELFF; CDR3 DNA: TGTGCCAGCAGTTACGGGGCAGTCGATCACGGGGAGCTGTTTTTT
clone size: -; D gene: TRBD2; V gene: TRBV5-1; J gene: TRBJ2-3; CDR3 protein: CASSSGTSGFTDTQYF; CDR3 DNA: TGCGCCAGCAGCTCGGGGACTAGCGGATTCACAGATACGCAGTATTTT
clone size: -; D gene: -; V gene: TRBV6-1; J gene: TRBJ2-7; CDR3 protein: CASSEALVGEEYF; CDR3 DNA: TGTGCCAGCAGTGAAGCCCTGGTAGGGGAGGAGTACTTC